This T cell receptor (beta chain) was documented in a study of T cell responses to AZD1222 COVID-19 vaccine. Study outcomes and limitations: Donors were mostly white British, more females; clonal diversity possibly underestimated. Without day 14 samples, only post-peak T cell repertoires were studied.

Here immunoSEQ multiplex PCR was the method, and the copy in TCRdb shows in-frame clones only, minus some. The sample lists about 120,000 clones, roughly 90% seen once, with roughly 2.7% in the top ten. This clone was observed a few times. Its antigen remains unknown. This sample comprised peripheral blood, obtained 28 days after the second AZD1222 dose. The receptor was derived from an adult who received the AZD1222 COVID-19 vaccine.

The CDR3 nucleotides are TGTGCCAGCAGCCCTACAGGGGGGGGCACTGAAGCTTTCTTT. Translated: CASSPTGGGTEAFF. This chain connects TRBV7-3 to TRBJ1-1; 8 bases fit TRBD1. The V gene end was trimmed by 5 bases and the J gene end by 4 bases; junction bases not matched to a gene: 6. CDR1 SGHTA and CDR2 FQGTGA come from the germline V gene. This CDR3 has 14 residues.